These 11 T cell receptor beta chains were sequenced from one sample in a study of blood T cell repertoires in COVID-19. TCRdb's table, derived via immunoSEQ multiplex PCR, lists solely in-frame clones and lacks some. Of about 140,000 clones listed, about 80% are singletons. The source material was peripheral blood. These receptors originate from a woman in her sixties with acute or convalescent COVID-19.

By frequency in the sample, this clone is medium-sized (0.01 to 0.1%). V is TRBV6-5 and J is TRBJ2-2; 8 bases align to TRBD1. This CDR3 contains 15 residues. J lost 4 bases, V lost 2 bases, and 3 bases had no gene match. Germline V gene lookup returns CDR1 MNHEY and CDR2 SVGAGI. The CDR3 DNA reads TGTGCCAGCAGTTACGGCAGGGGGCGCACCGGGGAGCTGTTTTTT. Its protein is CASSYGRGRTGELFF.

The chain is built from TRBV6-2 or TRBV6-3 and TRBJ2-2; 7 bases fit TRBD1. The CDR3 is made up of 16 amino acids. Unmatched junction bases numbered 11, after V lost 4 bases and J lost 6 bases. The germline V gene has CDR1 MNHEY and CDR2 SVGEGT. CDR3 DNA sequence: TGTGCCAGCAGTTCGGACAGGCGGATTTTTCCCGGGGAGCTGTTTTTT. This translates into CASSSDRRIFPGELFF.

The V gene is TRBV28, the J gene TRBJ1-5; a weak D match, TRBD1 (6 bases). The V gene lost 6 bases and the J gene lost 4 bases, with 13 bases spanning the gap. Germline CDR1 MDHEN, CDR2 SYDVKM. This CDR3 is built from 14 residues. CDR3 in amino acids: CASSTDSLNQPQHF. The CDR3 region has the DNA TGTGCCAGCAGCACGGACAGCCTAAATCAGCCCCAGCATTTT.

This chain uses TRBV28 with TRBJ1-1, with 7 bases lining up with TRBD1. This CDR3 is 13 amino acids long. The germline gives CDR1 MDHEN, CDR2 SYDVKM. V shed 5 bases and J 8 bases; nucleotides not matched to a gene: 8. The DNA for the CDR3 is TGTGCCAGCAGTGCCGCCTACAGGGGAGAAGCTTTCTTT. Translating it yields CASSAAYRGEAFF.

The chain joins TRBV28 to TRBJ1-5; possibly TRBD1 for D (6 bases). Germline V gives CDR1 MDHEN, CDR2 SYDVKM. Trimming took 7 bases from V and 0 from J, leaving 10 bases between them. There are 14 residues in the CDR3. The CDR3 protein is CASTQGGSNQPQHF. The DNA for the CDR3 is TGTGCCAGCACTCAAGGGGGTAGCAATCAGCCCCAGCATTTT.

The V call is TRBV28, the J call TRBJ1-2, with a tentative D call TRBD1 (5 bases). The CDR3 covers 13 residues. In germline, CDR1 is MDHEN, CDR2 SYDVKM. The germline V and J ends were trimmed by 8 bases and 8 bases, with 18 bases remaining between them. The CDR3 reads CASATAGFWGYTF. The CDR3 nucleotides are TGTGCCAGCGCCACCGCAGGGTTTTGGGGCTACACCTTC.

V and J are TRBV28 and TRBJ2-7, with TRBD1 identical over 10 bases. Germline-derived CDR1 and CDR2 are MDHEN and SYDVKM. This CDR3 contains 15 residues. Germline trimming cut 3 bases from V and 5 bases from J; bases unmatched to any gene: 7. The CDR3: CASSFVGQGMNEQYF. CDR3 sequence (DNA): TGTGCCAGCAGTTTTGTGGGACAGGGGATGAACGAGCAGTACTTC.

This clone was seen only a few times. The chain uses TRBV7-9 and TRBJ2-7; tentatively, D is TRBD2 (6 bases). CDR1 is SEHNR and CDR2 is FQNEAQ in the germline V gene (reference sequence). This CDR3 spans 14 amino acids. The V end lost 4 bases, the J end lost 10 bases, and 20 bases lay between the germline ends. The CDR3 DNA sequence: TGTGCCAGCAGCTCCCGGGACTCCTACTCTACCCAGTACTTC. This codes for CASSSRDSYSTQYF.

On this clone itself: Other DNA sequences in the same sample also yield this CDR3. The chain employs TRBV5-1 and TRBJ2-7; 10 bases are a match to TRBD1. CDR1 and CDR2 (germline): SGHRS, YFSETQ. CDR3 size: 14 residues. Trimming at V came to 0 bases and at J to 4 bases, leaving 1 base not matched to a gene. CDR3 region: CASSLEDRGYEQYF. In DNA, the CDR3 is TGCGCCAGCAGCTTGGAGGACAGGGGGTACGAGCAGTACTTC.

The J gene is TRBJ2-5, the V gene TRBV5-4; maybe TRBD2 (6 bases). The CDR3 loop spans 13 amino acids. The V gene's germline CDR1 is SGHNT and CDR2 YYREEE (reference sequence). V was trimmed by 2 bases and J by 9 bases, leaving 14 bases between them. The CDR3 loop is CASSFEVQRAQYF. The CDR3 nucleotides are TGTGCCAGCAGCTTCGAGGTCCAGCGGGCCCAGTACTTC.

The chain recombines TRBV5-1 with TRBJ1-5, with D perhaps matching TRBD1 (5 bases). The CDR3 consists of 14 residues. Deletions cut 4 bases from V and 7 bases from J, with 15 bases between. Germline V gene sequence: CDR1 SGHRS, CDR2 YFSETQ. The CDR3 protein is CASSPGGARQPQHF. CDR3 DNA sequence: TGCGCCAGCAGCCCTGGTGGGGCACGGCAGCCCCAGCATTTT.